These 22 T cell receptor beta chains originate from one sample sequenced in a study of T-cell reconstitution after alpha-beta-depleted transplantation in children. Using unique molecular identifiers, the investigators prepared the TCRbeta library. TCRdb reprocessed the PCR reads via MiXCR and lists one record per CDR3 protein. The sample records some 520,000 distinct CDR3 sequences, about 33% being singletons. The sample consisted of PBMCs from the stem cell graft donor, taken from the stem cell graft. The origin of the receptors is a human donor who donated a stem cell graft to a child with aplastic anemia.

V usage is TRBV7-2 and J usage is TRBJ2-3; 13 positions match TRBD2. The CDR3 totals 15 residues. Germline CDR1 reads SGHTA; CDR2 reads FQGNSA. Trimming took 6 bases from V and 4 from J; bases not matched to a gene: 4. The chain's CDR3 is CASRPTSGRADTQYF. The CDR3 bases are TGTGCCAGCAGGCCTACTAGCGGGAGGGCAGATACGCAGTATTTT.

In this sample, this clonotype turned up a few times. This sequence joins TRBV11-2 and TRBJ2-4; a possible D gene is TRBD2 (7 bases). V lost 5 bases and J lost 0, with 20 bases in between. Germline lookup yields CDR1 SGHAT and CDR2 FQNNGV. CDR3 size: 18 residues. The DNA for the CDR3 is TGTGCCAGCAGCCCCCAAGGAGGGGGGGACCTAGCCAAAAACATTCAGTACTTC. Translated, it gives CASSPQGGGDLAKNIQYF. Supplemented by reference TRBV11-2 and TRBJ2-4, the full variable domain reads EAGVAQSPRYKIIEKRQSVAFWCNPISGHATLYWYQQILGQGPKLLIQFQNNGVVDDSQLPKDRFSAERLKGVDSTLKIQPAKLEDSAVYLCASSPQGGGDLAKNIQYFGAGTRLSVL.

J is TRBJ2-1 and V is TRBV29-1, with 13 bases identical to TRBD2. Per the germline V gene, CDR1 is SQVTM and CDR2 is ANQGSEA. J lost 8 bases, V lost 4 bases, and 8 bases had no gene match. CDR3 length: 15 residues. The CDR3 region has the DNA TGCAGCGTTGCCAGGGGACTAGCGGGATTAGATGAGCAGTTCTTC. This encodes CSVARGLAGLDEQFF.

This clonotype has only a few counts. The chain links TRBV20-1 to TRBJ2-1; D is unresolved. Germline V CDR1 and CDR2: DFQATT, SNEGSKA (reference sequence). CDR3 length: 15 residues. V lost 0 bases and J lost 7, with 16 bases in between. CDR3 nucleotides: TGCAGTGCTAGAGATATGCTAGTCTCACGGAATGAGCAGTTCTTC. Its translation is CSARDMLVSRNEQFF.

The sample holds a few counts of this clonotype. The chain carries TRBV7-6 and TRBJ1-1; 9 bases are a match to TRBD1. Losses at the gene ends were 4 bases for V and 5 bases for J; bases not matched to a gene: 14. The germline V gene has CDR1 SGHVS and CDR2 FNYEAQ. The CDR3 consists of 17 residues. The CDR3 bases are TGTGCCAGCAGCTCAAGCCTTCCGGGACAGGGTTGGACTGAAGCTTTCTTT. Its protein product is CASSSSLPGQGWTEAFF. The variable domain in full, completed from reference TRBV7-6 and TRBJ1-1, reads GAGVSQSPRYKVTKRGQDVALRCDPISGHVSLYWYRQALGQGPEFLTYFNYEAQQDKSGLPNDRFSAERPEGSISTLTIQRTEQRDSAMYRCASSSSLPGQGWTEAFFGQGTRLTVV.

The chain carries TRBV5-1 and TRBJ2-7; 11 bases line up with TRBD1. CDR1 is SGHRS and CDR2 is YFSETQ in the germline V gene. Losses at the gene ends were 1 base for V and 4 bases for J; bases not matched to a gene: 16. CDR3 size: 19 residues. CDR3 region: CASSLRLGQGGLITYEQYF. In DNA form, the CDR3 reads TGCGCCAGCAGCTTGCGCCTGGGACAGGGGGGACTCATTACATACGAGCAGTACTTC.

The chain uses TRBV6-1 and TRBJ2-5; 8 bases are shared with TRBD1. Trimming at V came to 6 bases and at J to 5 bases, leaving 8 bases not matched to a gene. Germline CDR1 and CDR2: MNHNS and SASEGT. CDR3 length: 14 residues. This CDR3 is CASRRGQGAETQYF. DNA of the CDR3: TGTGCCAGCAGGAGGGGTCAGGGGGCTGAGACCCAGTACTTC.

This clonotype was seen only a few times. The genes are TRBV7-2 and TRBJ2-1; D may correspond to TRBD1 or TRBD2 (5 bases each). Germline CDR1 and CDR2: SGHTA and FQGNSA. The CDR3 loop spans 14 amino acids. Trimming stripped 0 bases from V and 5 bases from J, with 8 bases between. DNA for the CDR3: TGTGCCAGCAGCTTAGCGGGACCTGACAATGAGCAGTTCTTC. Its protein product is CASSLAGPDNEQFF.

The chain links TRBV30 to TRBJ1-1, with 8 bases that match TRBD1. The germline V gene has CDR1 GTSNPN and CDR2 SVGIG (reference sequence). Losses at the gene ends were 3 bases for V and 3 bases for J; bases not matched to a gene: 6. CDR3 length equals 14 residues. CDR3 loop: CAWRGDRTDTEAFF. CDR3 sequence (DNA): TGTGCCTGGAGGGGGGACAGGACGGACACTGAAGCTTTCTTT.

CDR3 in amino acids: CASRDLDTGELFF. The CDR3 bases are TGCGCCAGCAGGGACCTTGACACCGGGGAGCTGTTTTTT. The chain is built from TRBV10-2 and TRBJ2-2; D call uncertain. V was trimmed by 6 bases and J by 3 bases, leaving 8 bases between them. This CDR3 region has 13 residues. Per the germline V gene, CDR1 is WSHSY and CDR2 is SAAADI.

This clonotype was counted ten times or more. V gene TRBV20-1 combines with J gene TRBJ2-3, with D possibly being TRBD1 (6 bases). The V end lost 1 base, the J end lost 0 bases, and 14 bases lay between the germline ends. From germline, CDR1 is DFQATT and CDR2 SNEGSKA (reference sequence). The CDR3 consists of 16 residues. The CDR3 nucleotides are TGCAGTGCTAGAGTAGGGGGTTCCCCTAGCACAGATACGCAGTATTTT. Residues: CSARVGGSPSTDTQYF.

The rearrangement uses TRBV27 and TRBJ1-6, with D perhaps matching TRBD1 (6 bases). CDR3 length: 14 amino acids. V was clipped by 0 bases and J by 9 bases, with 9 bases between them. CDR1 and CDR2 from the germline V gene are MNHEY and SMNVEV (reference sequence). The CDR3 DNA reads TGTGCCAGCAGTTTATCGAGGGGGGGTTCACCCCTCCACTTT. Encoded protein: CASSLSRGGSPLHF.

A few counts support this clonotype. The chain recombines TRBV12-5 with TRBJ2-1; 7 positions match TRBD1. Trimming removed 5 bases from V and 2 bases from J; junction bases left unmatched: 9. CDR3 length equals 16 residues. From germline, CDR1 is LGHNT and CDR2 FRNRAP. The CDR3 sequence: CASGLLGQLTYNEQFF. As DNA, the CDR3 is TGTGCTAGTGGTCTCCTGGGACAGTTGACCTACAATGAGCAGTTCTTC.

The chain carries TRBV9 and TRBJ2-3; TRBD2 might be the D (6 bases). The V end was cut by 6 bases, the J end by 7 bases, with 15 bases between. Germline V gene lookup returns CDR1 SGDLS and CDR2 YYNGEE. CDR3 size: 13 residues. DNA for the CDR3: TGTGCCAGCACTAGCCTCCTAGCGAATACGCAGTATTTT. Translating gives CASTSLLANTQYF.

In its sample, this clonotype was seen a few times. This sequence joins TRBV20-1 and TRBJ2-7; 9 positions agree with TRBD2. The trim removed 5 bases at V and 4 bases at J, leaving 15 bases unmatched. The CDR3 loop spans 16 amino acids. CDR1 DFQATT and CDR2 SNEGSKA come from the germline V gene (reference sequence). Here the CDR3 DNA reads TGCAGTGCTGCCCGTGAGCTAGCGGGATTGTCTTACGAGCAGTACTTC. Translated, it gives CSAARELAGLSYEQYF.

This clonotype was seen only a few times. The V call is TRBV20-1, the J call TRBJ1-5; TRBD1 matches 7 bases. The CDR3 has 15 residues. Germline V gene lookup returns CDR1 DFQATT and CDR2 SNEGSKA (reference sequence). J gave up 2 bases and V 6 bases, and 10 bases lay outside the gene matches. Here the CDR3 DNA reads TGCAGTGCCAAAGGACAGGTTGGGGGCAATCAGCCCCAGCATTTT. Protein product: CSAKGQVGGNQPQHF.

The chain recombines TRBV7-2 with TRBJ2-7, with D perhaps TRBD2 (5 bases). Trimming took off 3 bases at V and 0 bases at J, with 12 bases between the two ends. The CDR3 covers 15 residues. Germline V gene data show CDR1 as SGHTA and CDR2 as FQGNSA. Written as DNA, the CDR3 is TGTGCCAGCAGCTTCGGACTGGAGGTCTCCTACGAGCAGTACTTC. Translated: CASSFGLEVSYEQYF. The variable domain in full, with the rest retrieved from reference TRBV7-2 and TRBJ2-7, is GAGVSQSPSNKVTEKGKDVELRCDPISGHTALYWYRQSLGQGLEFLIYFQGNSAPDKSGLPSDRFSAERTGGSVSTLTIQRTQQEDSAVYLCASSFGLEVSYEQYFGPGTRLTVT.

CDR3 loop: CSVEDRLGFGGGNTEAFF. CDR3 coding DNA: TGCAGCGTTGAAGATCGTCTGGGTTTTGGGGGAGGGAACACTGAAGCTTTCTTT. The chain has TRBV29-1 and TRBJ1-1; TRBD1 might be the D (5 bases). CDR1 is SQVTM, CDR2 ANQGSEA, per germline. The CDR3 is 18 residues long. Trimming stripped 0 bases from V and 1 base from J, with 21 bases between.

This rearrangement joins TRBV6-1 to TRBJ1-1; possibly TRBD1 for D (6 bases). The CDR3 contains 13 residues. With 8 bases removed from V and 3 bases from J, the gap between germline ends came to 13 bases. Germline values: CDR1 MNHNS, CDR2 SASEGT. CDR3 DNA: TGTGCCAGCGGTCAGGGGATGTACACTGAAGCTTTCTTT. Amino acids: CASGQGMYTEAFF.

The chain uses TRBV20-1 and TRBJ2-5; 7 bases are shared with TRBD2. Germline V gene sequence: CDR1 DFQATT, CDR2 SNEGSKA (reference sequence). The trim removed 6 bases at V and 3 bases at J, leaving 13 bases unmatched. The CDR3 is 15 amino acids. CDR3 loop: CSAPGGMFFEETQYF. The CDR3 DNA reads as TGCAGTGCGCCGGGAGGAATGTTTTTTGAAGAGACCCAGTACTTC.

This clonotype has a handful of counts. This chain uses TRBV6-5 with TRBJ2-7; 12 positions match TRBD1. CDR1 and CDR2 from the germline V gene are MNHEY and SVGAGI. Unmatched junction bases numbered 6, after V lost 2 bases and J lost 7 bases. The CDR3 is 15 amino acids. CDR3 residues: CASSYDGTGGWEQYF. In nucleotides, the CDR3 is TGTGCCAGCAGTTACGATGGGACAGGGGGCTGGGAGCAGTACTTC.

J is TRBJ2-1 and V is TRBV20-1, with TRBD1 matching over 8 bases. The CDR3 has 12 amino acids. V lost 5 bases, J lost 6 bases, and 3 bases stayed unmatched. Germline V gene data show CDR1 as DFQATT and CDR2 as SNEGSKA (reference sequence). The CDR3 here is CSAVDRVNEQFF. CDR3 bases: TGCAGTGCTGTGGACAGGGTCAATGAGCAGTTCTTC.